One sample yielded the 30 T cell receptor beta chains listed below, sequenced in a study of neurological immune-mediated disorders. TCRdb reprocessed the 5' RACE reads via MiXCR and lists one record per CDR3 protein. The sample records tens of thousands of distinct CDR3 sequences, roughly 4.8% being singletons. Sequenced input: PBMCs. These receptor sequences come from a woman aged 25 to 39 with multiple sclerosis.

This clonotype appeared many times. The chain couples TRBV28 to TRBJ2-5; maybe TRBD2 (5 bases). The CDR3 covers 13 residues. V lost 1 base and J lost 3, with 6 bases in between. Germline V CDR1 and CDR2: MDHEN, SYDVKM. CDR3 sequence: CASSLYGEETQYF. CDR3 in DNA: TGTGCCAGCAGTTTATACGGGGAAGAGACCCAGTACTTC. The full variable domain, rest sourced from reference TRBV28 and TRBJ2-5, is DVKVTQSSRYLVKRTGEKVFLECVQDMDHENMFWYRQDPGLGLRLIYFSYDVKMKEKGDIPEGYSVSREKKERFSLILESASTNQTSMYLCASSLYGEETQYFGPGTRLLVL.

Ten or more counts support this clonotype. The chain has TRBV15 and TRBJ2-5, with a possible D match to TRBD1 (5 bases). The CDR3 consists of 14 residues. From germline, CDR1 is LNHNV and CDR2 YYDKDF (reference sequence). V dropped 1 base and J dropped 2 bases, with 8 bases sitting between them. The chain's CDR3 is CATSRVDIQETQYF. The CDR3 nucleotides read TGTGCCACCAGCAGAGTGGACATTCAAGAGACCCAGTACTTC. The full variable domain, rest sourced from reference TRBV15 and TRBJ2-5, is DAMVIQNPRYQVTQFGKPVTLSCSQTLNHNVMYWYQQKSSQAPKLLFHYYDKDFNNEADTPDNFQSRRPNTSFCFLDIRSPGLGDTAMYLCATSRVDIQETQYFGPGTRLLVL.

This clonotype occurred many times. This chain joins TRBV27 and TRBJ2-2; 8 bases are a match to TRBD1. The germline V gene encodes CDR1 MNHEY and CDR2 SMNVEV (reference sequence). The CDR3 runs to 16 residues. V lost 4 bases and J lost 4; bases outside the gene matches: 8. The CDR3 DNA reads TGTGCCAGCAGTTCGCCGATCGGGACAGGCACCGGGGAGCTGTTTTTT. Amino acid sequence: CASSSPIGTGTGELFF.

This clonotype was observed a handful of times. CDR3 bases: TGTGCCAGCAGTTTAGGCGGAGCAGAGACCCAGTACTTC. It encodes CASSLGGAETQYF. This rearrangement joins TRBV12-3 or TRBV12-4 to TRBJ2-5; D not certain. The CDR3 spans 13 residues. V lost 1 base and J lost 4, with 7 bases in between.

In this sample, this clonotype turned up many times. The V call is TRBV7-4, the J call TRBJ1-4; weak D call: TRBD1 (5 bases). Germline CDR1 and CDR2: SGHVT and SQSDAQ. Trimming pared 1 base from V and 8 bases from J, leaving 26 bases between. This CDR3 has 19 residues. In DNA, the CDR3 is TGTGCCAGCAGCTTAGGCGTGTGCGGGGCCCGCCAGTGGGAGGAAAAACTGTTTTTT. Translation: CASSLGVCGARQWEEKLFF.

This clonotype has a count of ten or more. This chain connects TRBV27 to TRBJ2-2, with 10 positions matching TRBD2. V gave up 3 bases and J gave up 2 bases; unmatched junction bases: 6. Germline V gene data show CDR1 as MNHEY and CDR2 as SMNVEV (reference sequence). The CDR3 runs 17 residues. CDR3 residues: CASSFRLAGANTGELFF. CDR3 sequence (DNA): TGTGCCAGCAGTTTTCGGCTAGCGGGGGCCAACACCGGGGAGCTGTTTTTT.

This clonotype has at least ten counts. The chain combines TRBV2 with TRBJ2-3; 15 bases fit TRBD2. The germline CDR1 and CDR2 sequences are SNHLY and FYNNEI. This CDR3 has 17 amino acids. Trimming at V came to 6 bases and at J to 1 base, leaving 5 bases not matched to a gene. The CDR3 region is CASSGLAGGQGTDTQYF. In nucleotides, the CDR3 is TGTGCCAGCAGCGGACTAGCGGGAGGGCAGGGCACAGATACGCAGTATTTT.

This clonotype was found many times. The rearrangement uses TRBV29-1 and TRBJ2-5, with 13 bases matching TRBD2. The CDR3 runs 19 residues. Germline-derived CDR1 and CDR2 are SQVTM and ANQGSEA. V lost 4 bases and J lost 4; bases outside the gene matches: 18. CDR3 sequence: CSVADRLAGGSSRGETQYF. Here the CDR3 DNA reads TGCAGCGTTGCCGACCGACTAGCGGGAGGCTCCTCGCGGGGAGAGACCCAGTACTTC.

This clonotype was counted ten times or more. The chain has TRBV6-5 and TRBJ1-4, with 7 bases that match TRBD1. The CDR3 covers 17 residues. V shed 6 bases and J 0 bases; nucleotides not matched to a gene: 10. Germline assignment: CDR1 MNHEY and CDR2 SVGAGI. CDR3 sequence: CASSLRDRPATNEKLFF. The CDR3 nucleotides read TGTGCCAGCAGCCTAAGGGACAGACCTGCAACTAATGAAAAACTGTTTTTT.

This clonotype was observed many times. The chain joins TRBV6-5 to TRBJ2-7, with a possible D match to TRBD2 (5 bases). The ends were cut back, 6 bases at V and 3 bases at J, with 18 bases in the middle. This CDR3 is built from 15 residues. The germline gives CDR1 MNHEY, CDR2 SVGAGI. The CDR3 here is CASSERTAVFYEQYF. DNA for the CDR3: TGTGCCAGCAGCGAGCGGACGGCGGTCTTCTACGAGCAGTACTTC.

The chain has TRBV3-1 and TRBJ1-5; D is unresolved. There are 14 residues in the CDR3. Germline loops: CDR1 LGHDT, CDR2 YNNKEL (reference sequence). Trimming took off 1 base at V and 1 base at J, with 5 bases between the two ends. CDR3 residues: CASSQGVSNQPQHF. CDR3 coding DNA: TGTGCCAGCAGCCAAGGCGTGAGCAATCAGCCCCAGCATTTT.

This clonotype was recorded once. This may stem from a read error, because a much larger clone lies one nucleotide away. The chain carries TRBV12-3 or TRBV12-4 and TRBJ1-1; D is unclear. The CDR3 totals 12 residues. Here the CDR3 DNA reads TGTGCCAGCAGTCCGTCCCTTTATGAAGCTTTATTT. Translated, it gives CASSPSLYEALF.

This clonotype was recorded many times. V usage is TRBV3-1 and J usage is TRBJ2-2; unclear D gene. This CDR3 has 13 amino acids. V lost 1 base, J lost 5 bases, and 5 bases lay in between. Looked up from germline, CDR1 is LGHDT and CDR2 is YNNKEL (reference sequence). Here the CDR3 DNA reads TGTGCCAGCAGCCAAGTCCGGACCGGGGAGCTGTTTTTT. Translated: CASSQVRTGELFF.

This clonotype was detected many times. The rearrangement uses TRBV7-8 and TRBJ2-7; 7 bases match TRBD1. V was clipped by 5 bases and J by 7 bases; unmatched bases: 14. CDR1 and CDR2 from the germline V gene are SGHVS and FQNEAQ. This CDR3 is 15 amino acids long. The CDR3 loop is CASSIATTGKSEQYF. CDR3 bases: TGTGCCAGCAGCATCGCCACGACAGGGAAATCGGAGCAGTACTTC.

In this sample, this clonotype turned up a few times. The genes are TRBV10-1 and TRBJ2-5, with 8 positions matching TRBD2. Germline lookup yields CDR1 WNHNN and CDR2 SYGVQD (reference sequence). The CDR3 loop spans 14 amino acids. V trimming: 7 bases; J trimming: 5 bases; junction bases outside the gene matches: 9. In nucleotides, the CDR3 is TGCGCCAGCAACAACGGAGCGGGAGAGGAGACCCAGTACTTC. It is translated as CASNNGAGEETQYF.

This clonotype was recorded at least ten times. The CDR3 DNA reads TGCGCCAGCAGCCTAGGTACCACAGATACGCAGTATTTT. Translating it yields CASSLGTTDTQYF. This sequence joins TRBV5-1 and TRBJ2-3; D ambiguous. Germline V CDR1 and CDR2: SGHRS, YFSETQ. The CDR3 contains 13 residues. V was pared by 4 bases and J by 2 bases, with 8 bases between.

This clonotype was detected many times. This chain uses TRBV27 with TRBJ1-5; TRBD1 might be the D (5 bases). With 2 bases removed from V and 1 base from J, the gap between germline ends came to 6 bases. The germline CDR1 and CDR2 sequences are MNHEY and SMNVEV (reference sequence). The CDR3 is made up of 14 amino acids. The CDR3 is CASSLRGSNQPQHF. In DNA, the CDR3 is TGTGCCAGCAGTTTACGGGGGAGCAATCAGCCCCAGCATTTT.

This clonotype was observed a few times. This chain joins TRBV27 and TRBJ1-6; no definite D call. The ends were cut back, 7 bases at V and 0 bases at J, with 10 bases in the middle. CDR1 and CDR2 (germline): MNHEY, SMNVEV (reference sequence). The CDR3 extends over 15 amino acids. CDR3 sequence (DNA): TGTGCCAGCAAAAACGGGGACTCCTATAATTCACCCCTCCACTTT. Amino acids: CASKNGDSYNSPLHF.

In this sample, this clonotype turned up many times. J is TRBJ1-1 and V is TRBV30, with D possibly being TRBD1 (6 bases). V shed 3 bases and J shed 1 base, with 15 bases lying between them. Germline V gene data show CDR1 as GTSNPN and CDR2 as SVGIG (reference sequence). The CDR3 runs 15 residues. CDR3 in amino acids: CAWSGTRGKNTEAFF. The CDR3 DNA follows: TGTGCCTGGAGCGGGACACGGGGGAAGAACACTGAAGCTTTCTTT.

This clonotype has a count of ten or more. The chain is built from TRBV5-5 and TRBJ1-5; D unresolved. This CDR3 has 15 amino acids. The V gene's germline CDR1 is SGHKS and CDR2 YYEKEE (reference sequence). Trimming left V 0 bases short and J 2 bases short, with 9 bases between. The CDR3 loop reads CASSLDTLGNQPQHF. The CDR3 DNA follows: TGTGCCAGCAGCTTGGACACGCTTGGCAATCAGCCCCAGCATTTT. Together with reference TRBV5-5 and TRBJ1-5, the CDR3 gives the full variable domain: DAGVTQSPTHLIKTRGQQVTLRCSPISGHKSVSWYQQVLGQGPQFIFQYYEKEERGRGNFPDRFSARQFPNYSSELNVNALLLGDSALYLCASSLDTLGNQPQHFGDGTRLSIL.

V gene TRBV18 combines with J gene TRBJ1-1; possibly TRBD1 for D (5 bases). Trimming cost V 0 bases and J 2 bases, with 10 bases left between them. The CDR3 extends over 15 amino acids. Germline loops: CDR1 KGHSH, CDR2 LQKENI. CDR3 region: CASSPPGGGNTEAFF. As DNA, the CDR3 is TGTGCCAGCTCACCACCGGGGGGGGGAAACACTGAAGCTTTCTTT.

At least ten counts were recorded for this clonotype. The J gene is TRBJ2-5, the V gene TRBV10-2; D remains unclear. The CDR3 length is 14 residues. The germline gives CDR1 WSHSY, CDR2 SAAADI. V was clipped by 2 bases and J by 5 bases, with 12 bases between them. CDR3 sequence reads: CASSELRVWETQYF. The DNA for the CDR3 is TGCGCCAGCAGTGAGCTTAGGGTATGGGAGACCCAGTACTTC.

This clonotype was found many times. The rearrangement links TRBV5-1 to TRBJ2-1; 8 bases map to TRBD2. The length of the CDR3 is 15 residues. Germline CDR1 is SGHRS and CDR2 is YFSETQ. V lost 2 bases and J lost 8; bases outside the gene matches: 9. The CDR3 region has the DNA TGCGCCAGCAGCTTTAGCGGGGTCCTGTTGGATGAGCAGTTCTTC. Encoded protein: CASSFSGVLLDEQFF. Full variable domain (rest looked up from reference TRBV5-1 and TRBJ2-1): KAGVTQTPRYLIKTRGQQVTLSCSPISGHRSVSWYQQTPGQGLQFLFEYFSETQRNKGNFPGRFSGRQFSNSRSEMNVSTLELGDSALYLCASSFSGVLLDEQFFGPGTRLTVL.

The chain combines TRBV29-1 with TRBJ2-1; the D is unclear. The CDR3 totals 14 residues. The germline V gene encodes CDR1 SQVTM and CDR2 ANQGSEA. Deletions cut 0 bases from V and 3 bases from J, with 9 bases between. The CDR3 nucleotides are TGCAGCGTTGAAGATCTTTACAGCTACAATGAGCAGTTCTTC. It is translated as CSVEDLYSYNEQFF.

This clonotype was counted ten times or more. The chain combines TRBV11-2 with TRBJ2-3; no definite D call. Germline CDR1 SGHAT, CDR2 FQNNGV. The CDR3 covers 13 residues. This CDR3 is CAVRRLPTDTQYF. CDR3 bases: TGTGCTGTCAGGAGACTCCCCACAGATACGCAGTATTTT.

This clonotype showed up many times. The chain joins TRBV20-1 to TRBJ1-3; possible D gene TRBD1, 5 bases. V lost 6 bases, J lost 0 bases, and 21 bases lay in between. Germline V CDR1 and CDR2: DFQATT, SNEGSKA (reference sequence). The length of the CDR3 is 17 residues. The CDR3 reads CSADVGFWGSSGNTIYF. The CDR3 nucleotides are TGCAGTGCCGACGTGGGGTTTTGGGGGTCCTCTGGAAACACCATATATTTT.

This clonotype was detected many times. V gene TRBV5-1 combines with J gene TRBJ2-2; D may match TRBD1 or TRBD2 (5 bases each). Trimming cost V 0 bases and J 4 bases, with 19 bases left between them. CDR3 length equals 18 residues. Germline CDR1 and CDR2: SGHRS and YFSETQ. CDR3 bases: TGCGCCAGCAGCTTGGATTGGGTTCGAGGGGAACCCACCGGGGAGCTGTTTTTT. Translated, it gives CASSLDWVRGEPTGELFF. Based on the CDR3 plus reference TRBV5-1 and TRBJ2-2, the full variable domain is KAGVTQTPRYLIKTRGQQVTLSCSPISGHRSVSWYQQTPGQGLQFLFEYFSETQRNKGNFPGRFSGRQFSNSRSEMNVSTLELGDSALYLCASSLDWVRGEPTGELFFGEGSRLTVL.

This clonotype was observed many times. V usage is TRBV20-1 and J usage is TRBJ1-1; 8 nucleotides align to TRBD1. V lost 5 bases, J lost 4 bases, and 12 bases stayed unmatched. Germline-derived CDR1 and CDR2 are DFQATT and SNEGSKA (reference sequence). This CDR3 is built from 15 residues. The CDR3 protein is CSASWRGRGLTEAFF. As DNA, the CDR3 is TGCAGTGCTTCTTGGCGTGGCAGGGGGCTCACTGAAGCTTTCTTT.

This clonotype has just a few counts. The chain couples TRBV14 to TRBJ2-3; D tentatively reads TRBD1 or TRBD2 (6 bases each). The germline gives CDR1 SGHDN, CDR2 FVKESK. The germline V and J ends were trimmed by 5 bases and 2 bases, with 17 bases remaining between them. The CDR3 runs 16 residues. In DNA, the CDR3 is TGTGCCAGCAGCTCAGGGGCGGGACTCCTCACAGATACGCAGTATTTT. This codes for CASSSGAGLLTDTQYF.

This clonotype has at least ten counts. The chain employs TRBV20-1 and TRBJ2-3, with 8 bases identical to TRBD2. The CDR3 is 13 residues long. Germline V CDR1 and CDR2: DFQATT, SNEGSKA (reference sequence). Trimming cost V 3 bases and J 6 bases; bases outside gene matches: 5. In DNA form, the CDR3 reads TGCAGTGCTAGGGCTAGCGGGTTGGATACGCAGTATTTT. Amino acid sequence: CSARASGLDTQYF.